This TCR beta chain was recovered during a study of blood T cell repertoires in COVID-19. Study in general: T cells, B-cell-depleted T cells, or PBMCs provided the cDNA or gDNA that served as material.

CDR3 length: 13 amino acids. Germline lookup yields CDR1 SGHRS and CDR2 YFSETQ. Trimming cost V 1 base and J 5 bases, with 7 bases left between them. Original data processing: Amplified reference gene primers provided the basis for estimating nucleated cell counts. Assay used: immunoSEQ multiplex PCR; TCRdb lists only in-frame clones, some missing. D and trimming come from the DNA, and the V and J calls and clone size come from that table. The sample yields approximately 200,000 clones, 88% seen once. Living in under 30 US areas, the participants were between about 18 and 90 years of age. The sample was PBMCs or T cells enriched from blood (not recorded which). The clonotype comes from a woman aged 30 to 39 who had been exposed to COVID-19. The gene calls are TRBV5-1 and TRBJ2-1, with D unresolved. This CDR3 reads CASSLLENNEQFF. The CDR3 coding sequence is TGCGCCAGCAGCTTGCTGGAGAACAATGAGCAGTTCTTC.